The 28 T cell receptor beta chains presented below share a single source sample, sequenced in a study of response to subunit inactivated influenza vaccine. TCRdb analysed the RT-PCR reads with MiXCR anew, one entry per CDR3 protein. This sample has around 570,000 distinct CDR3 sequences, with approximately 10% found just once. These data also formed part of another study, on T cells expressing NK-cell markers. That investigation notes: Scientists made TCR beta cDNA using 5'RACE template switching with UMIs.

Sample: PBMCs from blood, taken on the day of vaccination. Receptor source: a man aged 50-59 years who received an inactivated influenza vaccine.

J is TRBJ2-3 and V is TRBV29-1; maybe TRBD2 (6 bases). From germline, CDR1 is SQVTM and CDR2 ANQGSEA. Trimming took off 5 bases at V and 5 bases at J, with 14 bases between the two ends. CDR3 size: 13 residues. This chain's CDR3 is CSVSGRLGDTQYF. CDR3 DNA: TGCAGCGTTTCCGGGAGACTCGGAGATACGCAGTATTTT.

The CDR3 sequence: CSVNGGFSGELFF. CDR3 in DNA: TGCAGCGTTAATGGGGGGTTTAGTGGGGAGCTGTTTTTT. This chain joins TRBV29-1 and TRBJ2-2, with D perhaps matching TRBD2 (6 bases). The CDR3 length is 13 residues. V was clipped by 5 bases and J by 8 bases, with 15 bases between them. Looked up from germline, CDR1 is SQVTM and CDR2 is ANQGSEA.

This chain joins TRBV29-1 and TRBJ2-3; unclear D gene. CDR3 length equals 12 residues. CDR1 and CDR2 from the germline V gene are SQVTM and ANQGSEA. Trimming took 3 bases from V and 1 from J, leaving 5 bases between them. The CDR3 loop reads CSVDFRTDTQYF. The CDR3 nucleotides are TGCAGCGTTGACTTTCGCACAGATACGCAGTATTTT.

This chain joins TRBV10-3 and TRBJ2-3; 8 bases are shared with TRBD1. Losses at the gene ends were 3 bases for V and 5 bases for J; bases not matched to a gene: 7. Germline V gene lookup returns CDR1 ENHRY and CDR2 SYGVKD. The CDR3 loop spans 15 amino acids. CDR3 sequence: CAISDRQGAGDTQYF. The CDR3 DNA reads as TGTGCCATCAGTGATAGGCAGGGGGCCGGAGATACGCAGTATTTT.

The chain joins TRBV24-1 to TRBJ1-4; D is uncertain. The CDR3 sequence is 19 residues long. CDR1 and CDR2 (germline): KGHDR, SFDVKD. V lost 1 base and J 8 bases, leaving 25 bases between the germline ends. CDR3 DNA sequence: TGTGCCACCAGTGATTTCCCCCGGGAGGGCTACCTTCGCAAGGAAAAACTGTTTTTT. Encoded protein: CATSDFPREGYLRKEKLFF.

This clonotype has only a few counts. V usage is TRBV4-2 and J usage is TRBJ2-7; TRBD1 matches 7 bases. The CDR3 is 15 amino acids. Unmatched junction bases numbered 3, after V lost 0 bases and J lost 1 base. Germline V gene sequence: CDR1 LGHNA, CDR2 YNFKEQ. This CDR3 is CASSQERGQSYEQYF. CDR3 nucleotide sequence: TGTGCCAGCAGCCAAGAAAGGGGACAGTCCTACGAGCAGTACTTC.

This clonotype was counted a few times. The chain links TRBV14 to TRBJ2-3; 10 nucleotides agree with TRBD2. Looked up from germline, CDR1 is SGHDN and CDR2 is FVKESK. The CDR3 totals 17 residues. V shed 2 bases and J 5 bases; nucleotides not matched to a gene: 10. CDR3 nucleotides: TGTGCCAGCAGCCAAAACTTACTAGCGGGGCTCGGAGATACGCAGTATTTT. Protein sequence: CASSQNLLAGLGDTQYF.

The genes are TRBV12-3 or TRBV12-4 and TRBJ2-4, with a weak D call TRBD2 (5 bases). The CDR3 has 14 residues. Trimming took 3 bases from V and 7 from J, leaving 13 bases between them. The CDR3, as DNA: TGTGCCAGCAGTTTGGAGCGGCCTTGGAACATTCAGTACTTC. Protein: CASSLERPWNIQYF.

This clonotype was seen a handful of times. This sequence joins TRBV20-1 and TRBJ2-4; TRBD1 is a possible D gene (6 bases). This CDR3 comprises 16 residues. Per the germline V gene, CDR1 is DFQATT and CDR2 is SNEGSKA (reference sequence). Deletions cut 5 bases from V and 7 bases from J, with 24 bases between. CDR3 in DNA: TGCAGTGCTGGACCGTTTTCTCGACAGGATTTTAACATTCAGTACTTC. Translation gives CSAGPFSRQDFNIQYF.

This clonotype was seen more than once but under ten times. CDR3 region: CATAGLAGEKTQYF. The CDR3 coding sequence is TGTGCCACTGCGGGACTAGCGGGAGAGAAGACCCAGTACTTC. The V and J genes are TRBV10-3 and TRBJ2-5, with 14 bases identical to TRBD2. J was trimmed by 6 bases and V by 10 bases; bases with no gene match: 7. The CDR3 has 14 residues. Per the germline V gene, CDR1 is ENHRY and CDR2 is SYGVKD.

This clonotype was observed many times. The chain uses TRBV6-1 and TRBJ1-2; D unclear. V was pared by 2 bases and J by 4 bases, with 5 bases between. The CDR3 contains 12 residues. Per the germline V gene, CDR1 is MNHNS and CDR2 is SASEGT. CDR3 amino acids: CASSEYGYGYTF. For the CDR3, the DNA is TGTGCCAGCAGTGAATATGGCTATGGCTACACCTTC.

The chain joins TRBV7-9 to TRBJ2-3; D not certain. The CDR3 consists of 14 residues. V lost 1 base to trimming and J lost 2 bases, with 7 bases between them. The germline V gene has CDR1 SEHNR and CDR2 FQNEAQ (reference sequence). This chain's CDR3 is CASSLVVYTDTQYF. Written as DNA, the CDR3 is TGTGCCAGCAGCTTAGTGGTCTACACAGATACGCAGTATTTT. Full variable domain (missing parts from reference TRBV7-9 and TRBJ2-3): DTGVSQNPRHKITKRGQNVTFRCDPISEHNRLYWYRQTLGQGPEFLTYFQNEAQLEKSRLLSDRFSAERPKGSFSTLEIQRTEQGDSAMYLCASSLVVYTDTQYFGPGTRLTVL.

This clonotype was counted many times. The rearrangement links TRBV3-1 to TRBJ2-7; 11 bases line up with TRBD2. There are 16 residues in the CDR3. V lost 1 base to trimming and J lost 4 bases; unmatched junction nucleotides: 6. Germline V gene sequence: CDR1 LGHDT, CDR2 YNNKEL (reference sequence). The CDR3, as DNA: TGTGCCAGCAGCCAAGGGCTACTAGCGGGGGATTACGAGCAGTACTTC. As protein: CASSQGLLAGDYEQYF.

J is TRBJ2-3 and V is TRBV4-3; D unresolved. V was shortened by 0 bases and J by 5 bases, with 12 bases between the two germline ends. The length of the CDR3 is 15 residues. Germline CDR1 and CDR2: LGHNA and YSLEER. The CDR3 region is CASSQDRHTKDTQYF. CDR3 bases: TGCGCCAGCAGCCAAGACAGGCACACCAAAGATACGCAGTATTTT.

The table lists this clonotype with a few counts. The V gene is TRBV6-2 or TRBV6-3, the J gene TRBJ2-5; 8 bases map to TRBD2. Germline loops: CDR1 MNHEY, CDR2 SVGEGT. The junction had 12 bases not matched to a gene; V was cut back by 5 bases and J by 7 bases. This CDR3 region has 15 residues. The DNA for the CDR3 is TGTGCCAGCAGTGACTACACGGGGACTAGGGGGACCCAGTACTTC. It specifies CASSDYTGTRGTQYF.

This clonotype came up a few times. The J gene is TRBJ2-3, the V gene TRBV5-1, with TRBD2 matching 10 bases. After removal of 0 bases from V and 4 bases from J, the junction contained 2 bases not matched to a gene. CDR1 SGHRS and CDR2 YFSETQ come from the germline V gene. This CDR3 contains 15 residues. This chain's CDR3 is CASSLEGLASDTQYF. CDR3 nucleotides: TGCGCCAGCAGCTTGGAGGGACTAGCGTCAGATACGCAGTATTTT.

This clonotype has more than one count but fewer than ten. This chain links TRBV12-3 or TRBV12-4 with TRBJ2-2; tentatively, D is TRBD1 or TRBD2 (5 bases each). V gave up 4 bases and J gave up 5 bases, with 17 bases separating them. CDR3 length: 16 amino acids. CDR3 protein: CASSSGPGLGTGELFF. Here the CDR3 DNA reads TGTGCCAGCAGTTCGGGACCGGGCCTGGGAACCGGGGAGCTGTTTTTT.

In this sample, this clonotype turned up a few times. This chain joins TRBV3-1 and TRBJ2-1; a weak D match, TRBD2 (5 bases). Germline V gene data show CDR1 as LGHDT and CDR2 as YNNKEL (reference sequence). Deletions cut 5 bases from V and 9 bases from J, with 14 bases between. CDR3 length: 13 residues. As DNA, the CDR3 is TGTGCCAGCAGCTACGGAAGGAGGTCTGAGCAGTTCTTC. Translated, it gives CASSYGRRSEQFF.

The table lists this clonotype with many counts. V and J are TRBV10-1 and TRBJ2-1, with 11 bases fitting TRBD2. CDR3 length: 15 residues. Germline trimming cut 6 bases from V and 7 bases from J; bases unmatched to any gene: 8. Germline-derived CDR1 and CDR2 are WNHNN and SYGVQD (reference sequence). DNA of the CDR3: TGCGCCAGCAGCAGCGGGACTAGCGGCAAGAATGAGCAGTTCTTC. The encoded protein is CASSSGTSGKNEQFF.

V gene TRBV12-3 or TRBV12-4 combines with J gene TRBJ1-5, with D possibly matching TRBD1 (5 bases). V lost 7 bases and J lost 6, with 10 bases in between. The CDR3 contains 12 residues. The CDR3: CASNLGRQPQHF. CDR3 in DNA: TGTGCCAGCAACCTGGGGCGTCAGCCCCAGCATTTT.

This clonotype was counted many times. The chain links TRBV29-1 to TRBJ2-1, with D unresolved. The CDR3 sequence is 12 residues long. V lost 5 bases and J 6 bases, leaving 11 bases between the germline ends. The V gene's germline CDR1 is SQVTM and CDR2 ANQGSEA. Here the CDR3 reads CSVRGGGNEQFF. In DNA, the CDR3 is TGCAGCGTTCGAGGCGGCGGCAATGAGCAGTTCTTC.

This clonotype was seen more than once but under ten times. This chain links TRBV7-9 with TRBJ2-1, with D possibly being TRBD1 (5 bases). The V gene lost 3 bases and the J gene lost 5 bases, with 11 bases spanning the gap. The CDR3 loop spans 14 amino acids. Germline CDR1 and CDR2: SEHNR and FQNEAQ (reference sequence). The CDR3 coding sequence is TGTGCCAGCAGCTTGACAGCGAAAAACAATGAGCAGTTCTTC. This translates into CASSLTAKNNEQFF.

At least ten counts were recorded for this clonotype. Relative to the germline gene, one junction end is altered; a read error may explain this. The rearrangement joins TRBV28 to TRBJ2-3; tentative D call: TRBD2 (6 bases). This CDR3 has 14 residues. Germline V gives CDR1 MDHEN, CDR2 SYDVKM. CDR3 DNA: TGTGCCAGCGGTTTTGGGGGGAGCACAGATACGCAGTATTTT. It encodes CASGFGGSTDTQYF.

This clonotype was counted between two and nine times. This chain uses TRBV4-2 with TRBJ2-3, with TRBD2 matching over 8 bases. The germline V gene has CDR1 LGHNA and CDR2 YNFKEQ. The V gene end was trimmed by 0 bases and the J gene end by 2 bases; junction bases not matched to a gene: 7. The CDR3 consists of 17 residues. The chain's CDR3 is CASSQEASGRSTDTQYF. The CDR3 nucleotides are TGTGCCAGCAGCCAAGAGGCTAGCGGGCGATCCACAGATACGCAGTATTTT.

This chain links TRBV14 with TRBJ1-2; the D is unclear. From germline, CDR1 is SGHDN and CDR2 FVKESK. Deletions cut 0 bases from V and 4 bases from J, with 12 bases between. The CDR3 is 15 amino acids. CDR3 region: CASSQDFSRSYGYTF. CDR3 DNA: TGTGCCAGCAGCCAAGACTTTAGCAGGAGCTATGGCTACACCTTC.

This clonotype was seen many times. The rearrangement joins TRBV28 to TRBJ2-2; D is unclear. The CDR3 extends over 12 amino acids. V lost 3 bases and J lost 2, with 1 base in between. From germline, CDR1 is MDHEN and CDR2 SYDVKM. The CDR3 region has the DNA TGTGCCAGCAGTTTTAACACCGGGGAGCTGTTTTTT. This gives the protein CASSFNTGELFF. The variable domain in full, completed from reference TRBV28 and TRBJ2-2, reads DVKVTQSSRYLVKRTGEKVFLECVQDMDHENMFWYRQDPGLGLRLIYFSYDVKMKEKGDIPEGYSVSREKKERFSLILESASTNQTSMYLCASSFNTGELFFGEGSRLTVL.

This clonotype was counted a single time. The chain uses TRBV29-1 and TRBJ2-3; perhaps D is TRBD1 or TRBD2 (5 bases each). The CDR3 length is 14 residues. Germline V lookup: CDR1 SQVTM, CDR2 ANQGSEA. The V end was cut by 4 bases, the J end by 4 bases, with 15 bases between. This chain's CDR3 is CSVAWGRRADTQYF. DNA of the CDR3: TGCAGCGTTGCTTGGGGCAGGCGGGCAGATACGCAGTATTTT.

CDR3 region: CASSQLKSTDTQYF. The CDR3 bases are TGCGCCAGCAGCCAACTCAAGAGCACAGATACGCAGTATTTT. The V gene is TRBV4-3, the J gene TRBJ2-3; no definite D call. Trimming took 2 bases from V and 0 from J, leaving 6 bases between them. The germline V gene has CDR1 LGHNA and CDR2 YSLEER. CDR3 length: 14 residues.